This TCR beta chain was identified during a study of shared clonotypes between healthy human individuals. Study overall: Researchers assigned three CD4 naive, three CD4 memory, two CD8 naive and one CD8 memory plate to each donor. Study results and caveats: In having few donors, the study represented limited genetic and exposure-history diversity.

A word on this clone: Its antigen is not identified.

Generated by immunoSEQ multiplex PCR, the TCRdb table keeps only in-frame clones and is missing some. The repertoire includes around 2.3 million clones, 95% of them detected once, and roughly 0.13% sits in the top ten. Recent acute infections and vaccinations were absent in the healthy HIV-negative adult donors. This clonotype originated in a man aged 18 to 35 in good health. Material for sequencing was naive CD4+ T cells sorted from blood. Subset described: CD45RA+ positively selected.

The CDR3 DNA reads as TGTGCCAGCGGGGACAGGCGCCGCTCTGGAAACACCATATATTTT. Protein: CASGDRRRSGNTIYF. The chain uses TRBV6-4 and TRBJ1-3; the match to TRBD1 covers 8 bases. The germline V gene has CDR1 MRHNA and CDR2 SNTAGT. Trimming removed 8 bases from V and 0 bases from J; junction bases left unmatched: 6. The CDR3 runs 15 residues.